A single sample is the source of the 25 T cell receptor beta chains below, sequenced in a study of monozygotic twins with inflammatory bowel disease. TCRdb reprocessed the 5' RACE reads and stores each CDR3 protein as one record, lacking DNA. Recorded for this sample: around 380,000 distinct CDR3 sequences. Specimen: blood. The source is a human donor with ulcerative colitis or Crohn's disease, or a healthy co-twin of an affected twin (not recorded which).

V and J are TRBV5-1 and TRBJ2-7; with no DNA, the TCRdb D assignment of TRBD1 cannot be verified. CDR3 length equals 15 residues. Germline V gene lookup returns CDR1 SGHRS and CDR2 YFSETQ. The CDR3 reads CASSSQGDANYEQYF.

The rearrangement joins TRBV12-3 or TRBV12-4 to TRBJ1-5; as DNA is missing, the TRBD1 call by TCRdb cannot be tested. This CDR3 spans 14 amino acids. This chain's CDR3 is CASSTTGARQPQHF.

The J gene is TRBJ1-5, the V gene TRBV7-2. The CDR3 contains 11 residues. Germline CDR1 is SGHTA and CDR2 is FQGNSA. This chain's CDR3 is CASSLVGPQHF. The full variable domain, rest sourced from reference TRBV7-2 and TRBJ1-5, is GAGVSQSPSNKVTEKGKDVELRCDPISGHTALYWYRQSLGQGLEFLIYFQGNSAPDKSGLPSDRFSAERTGGSVSTLTIQRTQQEDSAVYLCASSLVGPQHFGDGTRLSIL.

The chain combines TRBV19 with TRBJ1-3. The CDR3 consists of 14 residues. Germline-derived CDR1 and CDR2 are LNHDA and SQIVND (reference sequence). The CDR3 protein is CASSPPSAGNTIYF.

The gene calls are TRBV4-1 and TRBJ2-7; TCRdb gives TRBD1 as the D gene, but with no DNA this cannot be confirmed. The CDR3 sequence is 14 residues long. Germline values: CDR1 MGHRA, CDR2 YSYEKL. The CDR3 loop reads CASSLRDLTYEQYF.

V and J are TRBV6-5 and TRBJ2-1; TCRdb selects TRBD1, and the lack of DNA leaves this call unchecked. This CDR3 is 14 amino acids long. Germline lookup yields CDR1 MNHEY and CDR2 SVGAGI. The CDR3 sequence: CASSSIMGGDEQFF.

The chain employs TRBV30 and TRBJ2-3; as DNA is missing, the TRBD2 call by TCRdb cannot be tested. The CDR3 runs 18 residues. Germline lookup yields CDR1 GTSNPN and CDR2 SVGIG (reference sequence). The CDR3 is CACHPQTRTRDSTDTQYF.

The chain carries TRBV7-9 and TRBJ2-1; the TRBD2 assignment by TCRdb is unverifiable without DNA. Germline CDR1 is SEHNR and CDR2 is FQNEAQ (reference sequence). This CDR3 is 14 amino acids long. CDR3: CASSPIDGWDEQFF.

The genes are TRBV30 and TRBJ1-3. From germline, CDR1 is GTSNPN and CDR2 SVGIG (reference sequence). The CDR3 extends over 14 amino acids. This CDR3 reads CAWSVSSIGNTIYF. Filled out from reference TRBV30 and TRBJ1-3, the complete variable domain reads SQTIHQWPATLVQPVGSPLSLECTVEGTSNPNLYWYRQAAGRGLQLLFYSVGIGQISSEVPQNLSASRPQDRQFILSSKKLLLSDSGFYLCAWSVSSIGNTIYFGEGSWLTVV.

The chain couples TRBV3-1 to TRBJ2-5; TCRdb selects TRBD1, and the lack of DNA leaves this call unchecked. The CDR3 totals 15 residues. Germline lookup yields CDR1 LGHDT and CDR2 YNNKEL (reference sequence). CDR3 protein: CASSQGAGPAETQYF.

The rearrangement links TRBV11-2 to TRBJ2-5; TCRdb lists TRBD2, though no DNA is available to test this call. In germline, CDR1 is SGHAT, CDR2 FQNNGV. The CDR3 covers 19 residues. The chain's CDR3 is CASSLDPRAGGPGLETQYF.

The chain has TRBV6-1 and TRBJ2-7; without DNA, the TCRdb call of TRBD1 cannot be checked. The V gene's germline CDR1 is MNHNS and CDR2 SASEGT. The CDR3 is 17 residues long. CDR3 sequence reads: CASSPRTLVQSSYEQYF.

The chain uses TRBV20-1 and TRBJ2-5. The CDR3 is made up of 14 amino acids. Per the germline V gene, CDR1 is DFQATT and CDR2 is SNEGSKA (reference sequence). This CDR3 reads CSALVAGNQETQYF.

The V and J genes are TRBV30 and TRBJ1-3. Germline V gives CDR1 GTSNPN, CDR2 SVGIG (reference sequence). This CDR3 spans 13 amino acids. The CDR3 sequence is CAWSVSGRNTIYF.

The chain joins TRBV7-9 to TRBJ2-7; checking the TCRdb D call of TRBD1 is not possible without DNA. Germline lookup yields CDR1 SEHNR and CDR2 FQNEAQ (reference sequence). The CDR3 loop spans 14 amino acids. The CDR3 here is CASRPPGQGYEQYF.

This sequence joins TRBV11-2 and TRBJ1-2. Germline V gene data show CDR1 as SGHAT and CDR2 as FQNNGV. This CDR3 is built from 13 residues. The CDR3 spells CASSPQPNYGYTF.

J is TRBJ2-5 and V is TRBV21-1; the D call from TCRdb, TRBD2, cannot be confirmed without DNA. TRBV21-1 has pseudogene status. The CDR3 sequence is 19 residues long. The CDR3 sequence is CAIHYCPTSGGGRQETQYF.

The chain joins TRBV20-1 to TRBJ2-2; TCRdb's D call, TRBD1, is unchecked because there is no DNA. The CDR3 has 20 amino acids. The germline V gene has CDR1 DFQATT and CDR2 SNEGSKA (reference sequence). The CDR3 spells CSAIPLLGGGLTTAPGELFF.

The gene calls are TRBV7-9 and TRBJ1-2; TCRdb names TRBD1, which stays unverified in the absence of DNA. The CDR3 totals 16 residues. The germline V gene has CDR1 SEHNR and CDR2 FQNEAQ (reference sequence). The CDR3 spells CASSLEGAGGAYGYTF.

This chain joins TRBV7-3 and TRBJ2-3; TCRdb selects TRBD2, and the lack of DNA leaves this call unchecked. The CDR3 contains 17 residues. Germline loops: CDR1 SGHTA, CDR2 FQGTGA. This CDR3 is CASSLAGLAGGTDTQYF. Combining the CDR3 with reference TRBV7-3 and TRBJ2-3 gives the whole variable domain GAGVSQTPSNKVTEKGKYVELRCDPISGHTALYWYRQSLGQGPEFLIYFQGTGAADDSGLPNDRFFAVRPEGSVSTLKIQRTERGDSAVYLCASSLAGLAGGTDTQYFGPGTRLTVL.

The chain couples TRBV9 to TRBJ2-7; checking the TCRdb D call of TRBD1 is not possible without DNA. The CDR3 runs 15 residues. Germline-derived CDR1 and CDR2 are SGDLS and YYNGEE. The CDR3 reads CASSVSRAGGDEQYF.

V is TRBV28 and J is TRBJ2-5; absent DNA, TCRdb's TRBD1 call cannot be checked. This CDR3 has 14 residues. The germline V gene encodes CDR1 MDHEN and CDR2 SYDVKM. CDR3 in amino acids: CASKPRQGKETQYF.

The rearrangement joins TRBV11-2 to TRBJ1-6; TCRdb reports TRBD1, a call that lacks DNA to check it against. The germline gives CDR1 SGHAT, CDR2 FQNNGV. The CDR3 has 16 amino acids. The CDR3 spells CASSETGAASNFPLHF.

The chain recombines TRBV10-3 with TRBJ2-1; TCRdb calls TRBD2, which cannot be checked without DNA. Germline assignment: CDR1 ENHRY and CDR2 SYGVKD. This CDR3 is 11 amino acids long. The CDR3 protein is CAISRDSEQFF.

The CDR3 loop is CAGKGGKSGNTIYF. V gene TRBV2 combines with J gene TRBJ1-3; lacking DNA, the TRBD1 call made by TCRdb goes unchecked. CDR3 length equals 14 residues. CDR1 and CDR2 (germline): SNHLY, FYNNEI.